This T cell receptor beta chain was profiled in a study of shared clonotypes between healthy human individuals (dated by TCRdb to about 2020). Some background on the complete study: The cohort included a few men and a couple of women between 18 and 49 years of age. For each donor, CD4 naive and CD4 memory were each given three plates, CD8 naive was given two plates, and CD8 memory was given one plate. Blood TCR repertoires of roughly five healthy adults were deeply sequenced to estimate repertoire size and the extent of clonotype sharing between individuals. To increase sequencing depth and limit assay-specific biases, TCR repertoire library preparation and sequencing were carried out by different laboratories using diverse techniques. Per donor, leukapheresis produced somewhere between about 0.8 and 9 billion PBMCs. General study outcomes and caveats: Because the study included only a small number of donors, the genetic and exposure-history diversity represented was limited. Incomplete sequencing was indicated by rarefaction of sorted-subset datasets, despite the large sequencing depth. Pairwise subsampling led to the expectation that sequencing depth would affect the degree of clonotype sharing among donors. Roughly 5.2% of naive CD4, 3.5% of naive CD8, around 2.3% of memory CD4, and 0.4% of memory CD8 clonotypes were shared across several donors. Sampling was restricted to blood, and TCR repertoires in tissue are likely to differ from TCR repertoires in blood. Clonotypes shared by all four sorted-subset donors showed higher generation probabilities than non-shared clonotypes. Naive subsets generally had larger estimated clonotype richness than memory subsets.

The donors were healthy, HIV-negative adults with no recently reported acute infections or vaccinations. Every donor was a Caucasian adult residing in Nashville, Tennessee, USA. CD4+ T cells were enriched through magnetic negative selection, after which naive cells were positively selected on CD45RA and the remaining negative fraction served as the memory subset. After blood collection by leukapheresis, PBMCs were isolated using Ficoll-Histopaque density gradient centrifugation and then cryopreserved in the vapor phase of liquid nitrogen. Analytical flow cytometry was used to check the purity and quantity of every magnetically sorted T cell population. Genomic DNA was isolated from every sorted fraction and measured by UV absorbance on a Nanodrop 2000c. On this clone: Which antigen it targets is not known. No base quality information exists; no much larger clone differs at one position.

Using the deep immunoSEQ assay, TCR CDR3 regions were amplified from genomic DNA by multiplex PCR. Extracted genomic DNA from each cell subset was distributed evenly across all wells of several immunoSEQ 96-well plates, and each plate was treated as a replicate. Each replicate PCR for sorted subsets received around 200 ng genomic DNA, equal to about 30,000 T cell genomes. Purified libraries were quantified with a Qubit 3.0 fluorometer, sized on a Bioanalyzer 2100, and re-quantified with the KAPA Library Quantification kit. Every immunoSEQ 96-well plate was sequenced on a dedicated single-read 150-cycle Illumina NextSeq 550 flow cell. On the study's bioinformatics: The immunoSEQ output contained only junctional sequences without quality scores, so filtering could not match that applied to full-length reads. To assign V/J genes and CDR3, sequences were annotated against IMGT germline references using PyIR, a Python wrapper for IgBLAST v1.9. Reads with weak V/J assignments (E-value above 1e-6), missing CDR3, stop codons, out-of-frame junctions, or ambiguous translated residues were removed. V3J clonotypes were defined as sequences sharing an identical inferred V gene, J gene, and CDR3 amino acid sequence. Percentage overlap between repertoires was computed as shared unique clonotypes divided by the size of the smaller repertoire. Repertoire richness was assessed with RTK rarefaction, the Chao1 estimator, and Recon v2.1 estimates of unobserved clonotypes. Generation probabilities were computed with OLGA for all TCRbeta clonotypes obtained by the gDNA method from several donors. Imported from immuneACCESS, the table was reduced by TCRdb to in-frame sequences with V and J called. These copies leave out some clones; in studies compared against another copy, an unresolved V gene accounts for under half, and the cause of the remainder is not known. That table supplies the V and J calls and clone size; D and trimming were determined from the DNA. The table for this sample lists under 1,900,000 clones; just under 99% of them were counted only once. The ten most abundant clones make up approximately 0.4% of the sample.

CDR1 and CDR2, per the germline V gene, are MNHEY and SVGAGI. V and J are truncated by 2 bases and 3 bases respectively, leaving an intervening sequence of 7 bases. Reading from cysteine to phenylalanine, the CDR3 counts 13 amino acids. This entry keeps only the CDR3 DNA: 39 bases, framed from base 1. The receptor's source is a man under 40 in good health. The sequence links TRBV6-5 to TRBJ2-5; the D segment could be TRBD2, given 5 matching bases. Sequencing was carried out using naive CD4+ T cells sorted from blood. The sample's cell subset or site label is to be understood as: CD45RA+ positively selected. The CDR3 protein is CASSYPGKETQYF. The nucleotide sequence reads TGTGCCAGCAGTTACCCCGGGAAAGAGACCCAGTACTTC.